Below are 10 T cell receptor beta chains sequenced from a single sample in a study of immune characterization of retroperitoneal liposarcoma. Via MiXCR, TCRdb re-called the PCR reads, giving one row per CDR3 protein. The repertoire consists of approximately 9,400 distinct CDR3 sequences, with about 27% occurring once and the leading ten covering about 8%. The sample taken for sequencing was tumor tissue. These receptors were collected from a male donor with retroperitoneal liposarcoma.

V usage is TRBV6-5 and J usage is TRBJ2-7; TRBD2 agrees at 12 bases. The CDR3 is 16 amino acids. V lost 5 bases, J lost 5 bases, and 10 bases stayed unmatched. Germline V CDR1 and CDR2: MNHEY, SVGAGI. The CDR3 DNA reads as TGTGCCAGCAGTCACCTAGCGGGAGGGCCTCTGGACGAGCAGTACTTC. It translates to CASSHLAGGPLDEQYF.

The rearrangement uses TRBV25-1 and TRBJ2-3; no firm D call. The CDR3 runs to 14 residues. The germline V and J ends were trimmed by 5 bases and 7 bases, with 16 bases remaining between them. Germline CDR1 reads MGHDK; CDR2 reads SYGVNS. CDR3 nucleotide sequence: TGTGCCAGCAGTTTGGACCGGGTCTCACATACGCAGTATTTT. The encoded protein is CASSLDRVSHTQYF.

The V gene is TRBV6-1, the J gene TRBJ2-5, with 7 nucleotides matching TRBD2. CDR3 length: 15 residues. CDR1 MNHNS and CDR2 SASEGT come from the germline V gene. The J segment lost 0 bases and the V segment lost 5 bases, leaving 6 bases of the junction unmatched. The CDR3 DNA reads TGTGCCAGCAGTAGGGACTATGAGTACCAAGAGACCCAGTACTTC. Encoded protein: CASSRDYEYQETQYF.

Relative to its sample, this clonotype is medium-sized. The chain joins TRBV7-2 to TRBJ1-4; D is unclear. The germline CDR1 and CDR2 sequences are SGHTA and FQGNSA. The V and J ends lost 3 bases and 5 bases respectively, with 10 bases between them. This CDR3 comprises 14 residues. CDR3 loop: CASSLDRSNEKLFF. The CDR3 DNA reads as TGTGCCAGCAGCTTGGACCGCTCAAATGAAAAACTGTTTTTT. The complete variable domain, with remaining parts taken from reference TRBV7-2 and TRBJ1-4, reads GAGVSQSPSNKVTEKGKDVELRCDPISGHTALYWYRQSLGQGLEFLIYFQGNSAPDKSGLPSDRFSAERTGGSVSTLTIQRTQQEDSAVYLCASSLDRSNEKLFFGSGTQLSVL.

The chain recombines TRBV6-1 with TRBJ2-5; TRBD2 matches at 10 bases. The DNA end favors TRBJ2-7, so the J call may be wrong. Germline values: CDR1 MNHNS, CDR2 SASEGT. The CDR3 is 15 residues long. CDR3 region: CASSEESGGAYEQYF. The DNA of the CDR3 is TGTGCCAGCAGTGAAGAAAGCGGGGGGGCCTACGAGCAGTACTTC.

The CDR3 nucleotides read TGTGCCAGCAGCTCCCAGGGGTTGGAGACCCAGTACTTC. Amino acid sequence: CASSSQGLETQYF. The chain joins TRBV5-4 to TRBJ2-7; weak D call: TRBD1 (6 bases). The end of the DNA aligns better with TRBJ2-5, so the J call may be wrong. CDR3 length: 13 residues. CDR1 and CDR2 from the germline V gene are SGHNT and YYREEE (reference sequence).

This chain links TRBV4-3 with TRBJ1-6; 8 bases map to TRBD1. CDR1 is LGHNA, CDR2 YSLEER, per germline. V was clipped by 3 bases and J by 0 bases; unmatched bases: 7. The CDR3 totals 18 residues. In DNA form, the CDR3 reads TGCGCCAGCAGCCAGCAGTCAGGGGGCGGCTCCTATAATTCACCCCTCCACTTT. It encodes CASSQQSGGGSYNSPLHF.

This clonotype was found a few times. The genes are TRBV7-2 and TRBJ2-4; no definite D call. The length of the CDR3 is 14 residues. The germline V and J ends were trimmed by 5 bases and 2 bases, with 10 bases remaining between them. Germline V gene data show CDR1 as SGHTA and CDR2 as FQGNSA. This CDR3 reads CASSSSNSKNIQYF. The CDR3 region has the DNA TGTGCCAGCAGCAGTTCTAATTCCAAAAACATTCAGTACTTC.

V usage is TRBV6-5 and J usage is TRBJ2-3; D gene uncertain. Germline CDR1 and CDR2: MNHEY and SVGAGI. V was cut by 6 bases and J by 2 bases, with 3 bases left in between. The CDR3 loop spans 11 amino acids. The CDR3 loop is CASRYTDTQYF. For the CDR3, the DNA is TGTGCCAGCAGGTACACAGATACGCAGTATTTT.

This clonotype rates as medium-sized. The chain joins TRBV7-2 to TRBJ2-1; 8 nucleotides line up with TRBD1. The CDR3 totals 17 residues. Germline CDR1 reads SGHTA; CDR2 reads FQGNSA. Losses at the gene ends were 2 bases for V and 0 bases for J; bases not matched to a gene: 6. In nucleotides, the CDR3 is TGTGCCAGCAGCTTAAACGGACAGGGATTCTCCTACAATGAGCAGTTCTTC. Protein sequence: CASSLNGQGFSYNEQFF.